A selection of T cell receptor beta chains follows, all from one sample in a study of blood T cell repertoires in COVID-19. Profiling relied on immunoSEQ multiplex PCR, and the TCRdb table lists in-frame clones only, not all of them. The table lists 90,000 to 100,000 clones, roughly 82% of them singletons. The sequenced sample was peripheral blood. The source of these receptors is a man in his 60s with acute or convalescent COVID-19. Both conserved end residues are part of each CDR3.

v_call	j_call	cdr3_aa
TRBV6-1	TRBJ2-5	CASSEGLMGETQYF
TRBV20-1	TRBJ2-1	CSASTTSSVGHEQFF
TRBV3-1/TRBV3-2	TRBJ1-4	CASSHRRTGGDEKLFF
TRBV18	TRBJ2-7	CASSTADRPSYEQYF
TRBV6-2/TRBV6-3	TRBJ2-1	CASSSRHLGTSGSYNEQFF
TRBV9	TRBJ2-3	CASSARDRGLNTQYF
TRBV6-6	TRBJ2-1	CASNLQGYNEQFF
TRBV29-1	TRBJ2-1	CSVERGTGGGEQFF
TRBV28	TRBJ1-4	CASSLPSNTGTGGRRLFF
TRBV6-5	TRBJ1-6	CASSYSIGVGNSPLHF
TRBV10-2	TRBJ2-5	CASSSSGGGYQETQYF
TRBV5-6	TRBJ2-2	CASSLVPGANTGELFF
TRBV5-1	TRBJ2-2	CASSLRTGSAGELFF
TRBV6-5	TRBJ2-1	CASRDRGHNEQFF
TRBV5-1	TRBJ2-7	CASSLVRGEQYF
TRBV5-4	TRBJ2-3	CASSLGLASADTQYF
TRBV6-6	TRBJ1-2	CASEGTGENYGYTF
TRBV7-9	TRBJ1-5	CASSHRDGVGGNQPQHF
TRBV5-6	TRBJ2-5	CASSLRETQYF
TRBV19	TRBJ1-2	CASSMVGSYGYTF
TRBV19	TRBJ1-5	CASSTSTGINQPQHF
TRBV7-8	TRBJ1-6	CASSFRGGAGLIYNSPLHF
TRBV6-5	TRBJ1-4	CASNQALRGEKLFF
TRBV19	TRBJ2-4	CASSRTGGMYIQYF
TRBV28	TRBJ2-3	CASTVQGADTQYF
TRBV28	TRBJ2-6	CASKAGDYSGANVLTF
TRBV7-3	TRBJ2-1	CASSLAGGNPFF
TRBV21-1	TRBJ1-2	CASSTHRQANYGYTF
TRBV3-1/TRBV3-2	TRBJ1-1	CASSPTAARNTEAFF
TRBV19	TRBJ1-2	CASTNLNYGYTF